The 18 T cell receptor beta chains in this list originate from one sample, sequenced in a study of blood T cells in healthy people across ages. PCR was performed a second time for roughly 7 to 11 cycles using a sample-barcoded 5' primer and a J-beta primer mix. TCRdb called the 5' RACE reads again in MiXCR, with one record for every CDR3 protein. Of 700,000 to 900,000 distinct CDR3 sequences listed, about 48% are singletons. The sample consisted of blood. The receptors were sampled from an older man in good health.

Concerning this clonotype itself: A junction boundary mismatches the germline segment, possibly from a read error. The chain employs TRBV6-2 or TRBV6-3 and TRBJ2-1; weak D call: TRBD2 (5 bases). CDR3 length equals 13 residues. In germline, CDR1 is MNHEY, CDR2 SVGEGT. CDR3 sequence (DNA): TGTGCCAGCAGTCGACTAAAAACGGGTGAGCAGATCTTC. This sequence encodes CASSRLKTGEQIF.

The V gene is TRBV7-2, the J gene TRBJ2-7; 9 bases fit TRBD2. V was clipped by 2 bases and J by 5 bases; unmatched bases: 4. CDR1 and CDR2 from the germline V gene are SGHTA and FQGNSA. CDR3 length equals 14 residues. CDR3 amino acids: CASSLLAGRNEQYF. The CDR3 DNA follows: TGTGCCAGCAGCTTACTAGCGGGAAGGAACGAGCAGTACTTC.

Points on this clonotype: Since no conserved phenylalanine or tryptophan closes the CDR3, a read error is the likely cause. This chain uses TRBV5-1 with TRBJ2-1; either TRBD1 or TRBD2 may fit D (5 bases each). Germline lookup yields CDR1 SGHRS and CDR2 YFSETQ. Trimming took off 5 bases at V and 5 bases at J, with 11 bases between the two ends. The CDR3 runs to 13 residues. In DNA, the CDR3 is TGCGCCAGCAGAGAGGGGCCGGACAATGAGCAGTTCCTC. Translating it yields CASREGPDNEQFL.

The chain couples TRBV5-1 to TRBJ2-7, with 10 bases fitting TRBD2. V lost 0 bases to trimming and J lost 4 bases; unmatched junction nucleotides: 4. The CDR3 extends over 15 amino acids. The germline gives CDR1 SGHRS, CDR2 YFSETQ. CDR3 coding DNA: TGCGCCAGCAGCTTGGAGGCTAGCGGGAGTTACGAGCAGTACTTC. It yields the protein CASSLEASGSYEQYF.

This clonotype was picked up a small number of times. The V gene is TRBV12-5, the J gene TRBJ1-1; tentative D call: TRBD1 (5 bases). Germline V lookup: CDR1 LGHNT, CDR2 FRNRAP. V was shortened by 0 bases and J by 4 bases, with 9 bases between the two germline ends. The CDR3 extends over 14 amino acids. The CDR3 here is CASGLVQGFTEAFF. CDR3 bases: TGTGCTAGTGGTTTGGTTCAGGGTTTCACTGAAGCTTTCTTT.

This clonotype was recorded many times. The chain combines TRBV12-3 or TRBV12-4 with TRBJ2-5; D remains unclear. The CDR3 extends over 11 amino acids. Trimming removed 5 bases at V and 7 bases at J, with 8 bases between. The CDR3 protein is CASSLLGTQYF. CDR3 bases: TGTGCCAGCAGTCTGCTCGGGACCCAGTACTTC.

V gene TRBV7-9 combines with J gene TRBJ2-1, with TRBD1 identical over 10 bases. V was pared by 1 base and J by 8 bases, with 11 bases of the junction left unmatched. Germline CDR1 SEHNR, CDR2 FQNEAQ (reference sequence). The CDR3 loop spans 17 amino acids. The CDR3 bases are TGTGCCAGCAGCTTAGGAGGGAGGACAGGGGGTGTCGATGAGCAGTTCTTC. Translated: CASSLGGRTGGVDEQFF.

The rearrangement links TRBV2 to TRBJ1-5; 7 nucleotides align to TRBD1. The CDR3 extends over 17 amino acids. With V trimmed by 7 bases and J by 2 bases, 14 bases remained unmatched. Germline CDR1 and CDR2: SNHLY and FYNNEI. The CDR3 DNA reads as TGTGCCAGCAACCTCAGAAGAGGGGGCGTTGGCAATCAGCCCCAGCATTTT. This codes for CASNLRRGGVGNQPQHF.

This clonotype was detected only a few times. The rearrangement uses TRBV12-3 or TRBV12-4 and TRBJ2-1; the D is unclear. The ends were cut back, 7 bases at V and 4 bases at J, with 8 bases in the middle. The CDR3 covers 12 residues. CDR3 sequence (DNA): TGTGCCAGCACTAGGGATTACAATGAGCAGTTCTTC. Its protein is CASTRDYNEQFF.

This clonotype was counted once. V usage is TRBV20-1 and J usage is TRBJ2-7; tentatively, D is TRBD1 or TRBD2 (5 bases each). V was clipped by 7 bases and J by 2 bases, with 12 bases between them. Germline CDR1 is DFQATT and CDR2 is SNEGSKA (reference sequence). CDR3 size: 12 residues. CDR3 in DNA: TGCAGTGGAGGAAGAGGGGCCTACGAGCAGTACTTC. This encodes CSGGRGAYEQYF.

The V call is TRBV24-1, the J call TRBJ2-2, with TRBD2 as a possible D gene (5 bases). Looked up from germline, CDR1 is KGHDR and CDR2 is SFDVKD. This CDR3 has 17 amino acids. With 1 base removed from V and 5 bases from J, the gap between germline ends came to 16 bases. DNA of the CDR3: TGTGCCACCAGTGATTTCGGCCCAGTGGGAGCGACCGGGGAGCTGTTTTTT. Its translation: CATSDFGPVGATGELFF.

The genes are TRBV20-1 and TRBJ2-3; 12 bases fit TRBD2. CDR1 is DFQATT, CDR2 SNEGSKA, per germline (reference sequence). There are 14 residues in the CDR3. The CDR3 DNA reads as TGCAGAGCCCTAGCGGGAGGGCCCACAGATACGCAGTATTTT. Protein sequence: CRALAGGPTDTQYF.

This clonotype was picked up many times. The junction departs from the called germline gene at one end, perhaps through a read error. The chain is built from TRBV28 and TRBJ2-7; a possible D gene is TRBD1 (6 bases). Per germline, CDR1 MDHEN and CDR2 SYDVKM. This CDR3 is 13 amino acids long. The CDR3 is CASSTRGVGELYF. CDR3 bases: TGTGCCAGCAGTACCAGGGGAGTCGGGGAGCTGTACTTC.

The rearrangement links TRBV20-1 to TRBJ2-5, with D possibly being TRBD2 (6 bases). The CDR3 is 14 residues long. Germline-derived CDR1 and CDR2 are DFQATT and SNEGSKA (reference sequence). The V gene lost 3 bases and the J gene lost 11 bases, with 22 bases spanning the gap. The CDR3 spells CSASGRRGSDEQYF. CDR3 DNA: TGCAGTGCTAGTGGGAGGAGAGGGAGCGATGAGCAGTACTTC.

A word on this clonotype: An end of the junction does not agree with germline; a read error may underlie this. The chain recombines TRBV7-9 with TRBJ2-1, with TRBD2 matching 7 bases. Per the germline V gene, CDR1 is SEHNR and CDR2 is FQNEAQ (reference sequence). The CDR3 extends over 14 amino acids. The CDR3 loop is CASSKAGNYNEQFF. The DNA of the CDR3 is TGTGCTAGCAGCAAAGCGGGAAACTACAATGAGCAGTTCTTC.

This clonotype has more than one count but fewer than ten. The chain is built from TRBV24-1 and TRBJ2-7; 10 bases match TRBD1. The J call may be wrong; the DNA end is better matched by TRBJ2-5. Germline-derived CDR1 and CDR2 are KGHDR and SFDVKD. The CDR3 sequence is 16 residues long. CDR3 amino acids: CATSDPRQGAGETQYF. CDR3 in DNA: TGTGCCACCAGTGATCCGCGACAGGGGGCAGGGGAGACCCAGTACTTC.

This clonotype was picked up a small number of times. The chain combines TRBV4-1 with TRBJ2-5; D remains ambiguous. The CDR3 has 15 amino acids. With 0 bases removed from V and 5 bases from J, the gap between germline ends came to 13 bases. From germline, CDR1 is MGHRA and CDR2 YSYEKL. DNA for the CDR3: TGCGCCAGCAGCCAAGACCCTTTCCGCGGCGAGACCCAGTACTTC. It encodes CASSQDPFRGETQYF.

The chain uses TRBV6-1 and TRBJ2-7; D gene ambiguous. CDR1 and CDR2 from the germline V gene are MNHNS and SASEGT. V lost 2 bases, J lost 4 bases, and 9 bases lay in between. The CDR3 extends over 13 amino acids. The CDR3 DNA follows: TGTGCCAGCAGTGAATTCGGATTTTACGAGCAGTACTTC. The encoded protein is CASSEFGFYEQYF.